These 13 T cell receptor beta chains were all obtained from the same sample, sequenced in a study of identical twins. A single record per CDR3 protein comes from TCRdb applying MiXCR to the 5' RACE reads. This sample carries 200,000 to 250,000 distinct CDR3 sequences, about 6.7% of them seen once, and the ten largest clones take roughly 15%. These same records also appear under a second study, on T cells expressing NK-cell markers.

The sample comprised CD8+ T cells sorted from blood. Source of these receptors: a woman aged 18-29 years in good health.

This clonotype appeared a single time. A much larger clone sits a single nucleotide away, making a read error possible. The J gene is TRBJ2-3, the V gene TRBV5-1; D is unresolved. Germline CDR1 reads SGHRS; CDR2 reads YFSETQ. The CDR3 runs to 14 residues. Trimming pared 0 bases from V and 2 bases from J, leaving 7 bases between. Here the CDR3 reads CASSLAGFTDTQYF. As DNA, the CDR3 is TGCGCCAGCAGCTTGGCCGGGTTCACAGATACGCAGTATTTT.

This clonotype was observed many times. The rearrangement links TRBV5-1 to TRBJ1-1; D gene ambiguous. This CDR3 spans 12 amino acids. CDR1 is SGHRS and CDR2 is YFSETQ in the germline V gene. The V gene lost 4 bases and the J gene lost 4 bases, with 8 bases spanning the gap. The chain's CDR3 is CASSPMGTEAFF. Written as DNA, the CDR3 is TGCGCCAGCAGCCCCATGGGCACTGAAGCTTTCTTT.

This clonotype was detected ten times or more. The chain is built from TRBV29-1 and TRBJ2-1, with TRBD2 identical over 10 bases. The CDR3 extends over 14 amino acids. The germline gives CDR1 SQVTM, CDR2 ANQGSEA. After removal of 6 bases from V and 4 bases from J, the junction contained 6 bases not matched to a gene. CDR3 loop: CSVYSSGRYNEQFF. CDR3 in DNA: TGCAGCGTCTACTCTAGCGGGAGATACAATGAGCAGTTCTTC.

The chain employs TRBV19 and TRBJ1-3; D is unclear. The CDR3 extends over 15 amino acids. Germline V gives CDR1 LNHDA, CDR2 SQIVND (reference sequence). Trimming took 6 bases from V and 0 from J, leaving 12 bases between them. CDR3 nucleotides: TGTGCCAGTAGCTATGGAGGGAACTCTGGAAACACCATATATTTT. The encoded protein is CASSYGGNSGNTIYF.

The chain combines TRBV9 with TRBJ2-1; TRBD2 might be the D (5 bases). This CDR3 region has 13 residues. Trimming pared 1 base from V and 15 bases from J, leaving 17 bases between. Germline CDR1 is SGDLS and CDR2 is YYNGEE. CDR3 protein: CASSVIASSIPFF. In DNA, the CDR3 is TGTGCCAGCAGCGTAATAGCGAGTAGCATCCCGTTCTTC.

The table lists this clonotype with a few counts. The chain carries TRBV13 and TRBJ2-1, with D perhaps TRBD2 (6 bases). The CDR3 has 15 amino acids. CDR1 is PRHDT, CDR2 FYEKMQ, per germline (reference sequence). Trimming removed 1 base at V and 2 bases at J, with 9 bases between. The CDR3 nucleotides read TGTGCCAGCAGCTTAGCGGGGGAAGCCTACAATGAGCAGTTCTTC. Translating it yields CASSLAGEAYNEQFF.

This clonotype was detected a few times. The chain uses TRBV9 and TRBJ1-1; D not certain. The CDR3 has 14 residues. Germline V CDR1 and CDR2: SGDLS, YYNGEE. With 0 bases removed from V and 1 base from J, the gap between germline ends came to 7 bases. CDR3 loop: CASSVAAGNTEAFF. CDR3 nucleotides: TGTGCCAGCAGCGTAGCGGCAGGGAACACTGAAGCTTTCTTT.

The gene calls are TRBV12-3 or TRBV12-4 and TRBJ2-1; 12 bases line up with TRBD2. This CDR3 is 15 amino acids long. V was clipped by 3 bases and J by 10 bases; unmatched bases: 7. In DNA form, the CDR3 reads TGTGCCAGCAGTTTTGCCCTAGCGGGGGGGCTAGAGCAGTTCTTC. It is translated as CASSFALAGGLEQFF.

The gene calls are TRBV30 and TRBJ2-7; either TRBD1 or TRBD2 may fit D (6 bases each). Per the germline V gene, CDR1 is GTSNPN and CDR2 is SVGIG (reference sequence). The CDR3 loop spans 12 amino acids. The V end lost 5 bases, the J end lost 2 bases, and 10 bases lay between the germline ends. The DNA of the CDR3 is TGTGCCTGGCGCGGGACAACCTACGAGCAGTACTTC. This codes for CAWRGTTYEQYF.

In this sample, this clonotype turned up many times. V is TRBV5-6 and J is TRBJ2-1, with D unresolved. V lost 3 bases and J lost 2, with 15 bases in between. Per germline, CDR1 SGHDT and CDR2 YYEEEE. The CDR3 is made up of 16 amino acids. The CDR3 sequence: CASSSSWAAAYNEQFF. The CDR3 DNA reads as TGTGCCAGCAGCTCCTCTTGGGCGGCCGCCTACAATGAGCAGTTCTTC.

This clonotype was seen at least ten times. A read error may produce the germline difference seen at one junction end. This chain uses TRBV5-6 with TRBJ2-3; 7 bases map to TRBD2. Looked up from germline, CDR1 is SGHDT and CDR2 is YYEEEE. CDR3 size: 14 residues. Here the CDR3 reads CASSYGTTLTHPDF. CDR3 DNA sequence: TGTGCCAGCAGCTACGGGACTACACTTACCCACCCGGATTTT.

The sample holds many counts of this clonotype. The chain links TRBV12-3 or TRBV12-4 to TRBJ2-7; TRBD1 matches at 7 bases. Trimming cost V 4 bases and J 2 bases; bases outside gene matches: 11. This CDR3 has 16 amino acids. The CDR3 DNA reads TGTGCCAGCAGTTCCTCGGCCGGGACAGCGGCCTACGAGCAGTACTTC. It encodes CASSSSAGTAAYEQYF.

This clonotype was counted only a few times. The gene calls are TRBV12-3 or TRBV12-4 and TRBJ1-2; possibly TRBD1 for D (5 bases). There are 14 residues in the CDR3. V lost 5 bases and J lost 2, with 12 bases in between. The CDR3 spells CASSLREGNYGYTF. CDR3 coding DNA: TGTGCCAGCAGTCTCAGGGAGGGCAACTATGGCTACACCTTC.